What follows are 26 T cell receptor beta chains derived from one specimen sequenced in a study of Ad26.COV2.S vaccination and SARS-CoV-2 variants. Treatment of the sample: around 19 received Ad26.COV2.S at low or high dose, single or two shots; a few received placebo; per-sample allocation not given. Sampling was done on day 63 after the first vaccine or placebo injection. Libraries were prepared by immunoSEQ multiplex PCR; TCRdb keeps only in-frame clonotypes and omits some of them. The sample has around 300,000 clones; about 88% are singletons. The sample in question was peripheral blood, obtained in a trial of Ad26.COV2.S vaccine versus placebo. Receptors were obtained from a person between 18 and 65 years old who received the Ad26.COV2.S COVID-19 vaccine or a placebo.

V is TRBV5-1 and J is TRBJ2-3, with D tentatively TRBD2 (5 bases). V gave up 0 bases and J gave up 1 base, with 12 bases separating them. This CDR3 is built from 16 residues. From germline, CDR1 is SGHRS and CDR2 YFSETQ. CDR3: CASSLAGGPRTDTQYF. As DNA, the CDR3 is TGCGCCAGCAGCTTGGCCGGAGGACCTCGCACAGATACGCAGTATTTT.

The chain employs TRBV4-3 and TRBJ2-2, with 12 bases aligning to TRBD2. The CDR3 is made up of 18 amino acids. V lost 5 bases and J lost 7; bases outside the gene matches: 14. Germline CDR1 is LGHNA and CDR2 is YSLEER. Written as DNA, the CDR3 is TGCGCCAGCAGCGAACGATCTAGCGGGAGGGGATCGGTCGGGGAGCTGTTTTTT. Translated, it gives CASSERSSGRGSVGELFF.

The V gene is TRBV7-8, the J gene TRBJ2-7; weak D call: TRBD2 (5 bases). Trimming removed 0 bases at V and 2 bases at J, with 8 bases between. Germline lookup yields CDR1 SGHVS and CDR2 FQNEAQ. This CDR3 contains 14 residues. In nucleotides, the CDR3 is TGTGCCAGCAGCTTAGCCAGCGGTCCCTACGAGCAGTACTTC. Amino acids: CASSLASGPYEQYF.

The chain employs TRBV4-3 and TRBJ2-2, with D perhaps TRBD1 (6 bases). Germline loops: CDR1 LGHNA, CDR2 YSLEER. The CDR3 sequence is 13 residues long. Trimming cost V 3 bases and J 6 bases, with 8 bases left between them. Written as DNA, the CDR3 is TGCGCCAGCAGCCATAGGGGGTCCGGGGAGCTGTTTTTT. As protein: CASSHRGSGELFF.

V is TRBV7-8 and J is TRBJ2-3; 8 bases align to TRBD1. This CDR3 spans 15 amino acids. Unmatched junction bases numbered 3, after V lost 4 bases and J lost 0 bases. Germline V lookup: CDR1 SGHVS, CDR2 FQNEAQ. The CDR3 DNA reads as TGTGCCAGCAGCTCAAGGACAGGGAGCACAGATACGCAGTATTTT. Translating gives CASSSRTGSTDTQYF.

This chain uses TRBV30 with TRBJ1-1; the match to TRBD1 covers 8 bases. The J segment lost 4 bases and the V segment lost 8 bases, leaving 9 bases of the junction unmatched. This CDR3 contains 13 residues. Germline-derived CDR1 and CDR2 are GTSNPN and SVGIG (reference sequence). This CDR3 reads CAGGQGEFTEAFF. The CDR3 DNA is TGTGCCGGAGGACAGGGCGAATTCACTGAAGCTTTCTTT.

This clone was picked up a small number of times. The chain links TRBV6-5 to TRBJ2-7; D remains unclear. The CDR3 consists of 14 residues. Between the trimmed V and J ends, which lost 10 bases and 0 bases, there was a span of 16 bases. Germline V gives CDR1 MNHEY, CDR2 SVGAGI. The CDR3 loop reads CAIMSGPNSYEQYF. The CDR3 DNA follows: TGTGCCATCATGTCCGGGCCTAACTCCTACGAGCAGTACTTC.

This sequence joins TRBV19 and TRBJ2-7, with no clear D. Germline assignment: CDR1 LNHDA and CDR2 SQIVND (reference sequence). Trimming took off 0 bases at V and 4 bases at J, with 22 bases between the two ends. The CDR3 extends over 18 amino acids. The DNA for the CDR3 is TGTGCCAGTAGTATAGATCGGCAGGCCCAAAGGCCCGGGTACGAGCAGTACTTC. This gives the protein CASSIDRQAQRPGYEQYF.

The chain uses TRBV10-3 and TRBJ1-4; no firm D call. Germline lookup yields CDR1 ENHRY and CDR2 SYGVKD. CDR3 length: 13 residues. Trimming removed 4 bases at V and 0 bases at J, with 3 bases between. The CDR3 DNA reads TGTGCCATCAGTGGGACAACTAATGAAAAACTGTTTTTT. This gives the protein CAISGTTNEKLFF.

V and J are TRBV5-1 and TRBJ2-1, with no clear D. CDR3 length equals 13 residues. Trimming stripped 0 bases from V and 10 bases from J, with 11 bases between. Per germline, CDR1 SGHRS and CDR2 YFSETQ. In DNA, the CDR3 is TGCGCCAGCAGCTTGGATACGGCTGGAGAGCAGTTCTTC. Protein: CASSLDTAGEQFF.

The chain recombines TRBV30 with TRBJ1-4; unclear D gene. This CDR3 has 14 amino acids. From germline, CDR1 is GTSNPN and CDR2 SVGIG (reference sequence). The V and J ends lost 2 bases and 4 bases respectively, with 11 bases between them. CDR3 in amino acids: CAWSLMGLNEKLFF. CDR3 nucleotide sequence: TGTGCCTGGAGTCTGATGGGCCTTAATGAAAAACTGTTTTTT.

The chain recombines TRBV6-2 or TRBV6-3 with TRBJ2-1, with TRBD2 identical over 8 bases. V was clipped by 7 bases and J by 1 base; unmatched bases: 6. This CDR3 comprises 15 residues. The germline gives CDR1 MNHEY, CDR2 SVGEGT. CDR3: CASTPSGGSYNEQFF. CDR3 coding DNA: TGTGCCAGCACCCCTTCGGGGGGGTCCTACAATGAGCAGTTCTTC.

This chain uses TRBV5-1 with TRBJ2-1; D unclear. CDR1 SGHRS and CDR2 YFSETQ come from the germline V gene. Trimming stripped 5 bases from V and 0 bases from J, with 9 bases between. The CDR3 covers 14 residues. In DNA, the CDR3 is TGCGCCAGCAGGAATATGAACTCCTACAATGAGCAGTTCTTC. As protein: CASRNMNSYNEQFF.

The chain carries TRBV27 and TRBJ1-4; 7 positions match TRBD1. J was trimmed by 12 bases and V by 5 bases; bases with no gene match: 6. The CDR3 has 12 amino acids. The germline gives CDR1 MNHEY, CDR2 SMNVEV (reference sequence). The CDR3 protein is CASSTQGRELFF. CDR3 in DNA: TGTGCCAGCAGTACACAGGGGAGGGAACTGTTTTTT.

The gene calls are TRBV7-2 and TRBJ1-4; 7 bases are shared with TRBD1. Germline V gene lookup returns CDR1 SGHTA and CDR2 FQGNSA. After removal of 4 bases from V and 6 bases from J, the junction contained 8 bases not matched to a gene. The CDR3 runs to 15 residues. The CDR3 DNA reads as TGTGCCAGCAGCTCCCGGGGGCAGGGGGATGAAAAACTGTTTTTT. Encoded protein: CASSSRGQGDEKLFF.

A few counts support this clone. As DNA, the CDR3 is TGTGCCAGCAGCTCCTCGACAGATGGCTACACCTTC. It yields the protein CASSSSTDGYTF. The chain is built from TRBV5-4 and TRBJ1-2, with TRBD1 as a possible D gene (5 bases). Trimming took off 3 bases at V and 6 bases at J, with 9 bases between the two ends. Germline-derived CDR1 and CDR2 are SGHNT and YYREEE (reference sequence). There are 12 residues in the CDR3.

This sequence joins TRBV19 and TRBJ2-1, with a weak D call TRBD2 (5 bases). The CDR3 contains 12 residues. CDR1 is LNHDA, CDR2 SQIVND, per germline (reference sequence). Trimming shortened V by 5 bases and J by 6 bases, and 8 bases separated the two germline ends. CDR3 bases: TGTGCCAGTAGTGGCGGGCGCAATGAGCAGTTCTTC. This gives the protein CASSGGRNEQFF.

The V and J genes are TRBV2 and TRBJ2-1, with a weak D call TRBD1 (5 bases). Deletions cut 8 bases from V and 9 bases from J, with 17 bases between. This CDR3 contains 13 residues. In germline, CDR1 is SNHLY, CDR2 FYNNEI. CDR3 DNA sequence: TGTGCCAGCGGGGCAGTCCCCGAAGGTGAGCAGTTCTTC. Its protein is CASGAVPEGEQFF.

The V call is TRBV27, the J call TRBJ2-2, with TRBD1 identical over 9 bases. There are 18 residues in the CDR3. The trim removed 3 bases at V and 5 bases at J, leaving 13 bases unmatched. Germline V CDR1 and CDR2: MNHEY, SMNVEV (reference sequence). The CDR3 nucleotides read TGTGCCAGCAGTTTCCCCGGGACAGGGCGGAGGGGAACCGGGGAGCTGTTTTTT. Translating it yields CASSFPGTGRRGTGELFF.

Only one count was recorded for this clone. The CDR3 sequence: CASSLTGGSGETQYF. The CDR3 DNA sequence: TGCGCCAGCAGCTTGACAGGGGGCAGCGGGGAGACCCAGTACTTC. The rearrangement uses TRBV5-1 and TRBJ2-5; 9 nucleotides match TRBD1. Germline CDR1 is SGHRS and CDR2 is YFSETQ. V shed 1 base, J shed 5 bases, and the junction held 6 bases outside the gene matches. CDR3 length: 15 residues. The variable domain in full, with the rest retrieved from reference TRBV5-1 and TRBJ2-5, is KAGVTQTPRYLIKTRGQQVTLSCSPISGHRSVSWYQQTPGQGLQFLFEYFSETQRNKGNFPGRFSGRQFSNSRSEMNVSTLELGDSALYLCASSLTGGSGETQYFGPGTRLLVL.

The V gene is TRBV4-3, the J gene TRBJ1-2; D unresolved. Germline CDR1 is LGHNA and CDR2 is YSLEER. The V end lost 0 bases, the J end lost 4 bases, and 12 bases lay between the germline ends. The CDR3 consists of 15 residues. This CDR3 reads CASSQDKAAFYGYTF. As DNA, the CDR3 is TGCGCCAGCAGCCAAGATAAGGCAGCCTTCTATGGCTACACCTTC.

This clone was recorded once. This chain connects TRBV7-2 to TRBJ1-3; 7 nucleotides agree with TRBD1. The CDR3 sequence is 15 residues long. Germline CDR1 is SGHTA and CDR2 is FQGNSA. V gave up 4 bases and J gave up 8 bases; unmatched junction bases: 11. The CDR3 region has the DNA TGTGCCAGCAGCTCACAGGGGTCGATACCAGACACCATATATTTT. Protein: CASSSQGSIPDTIYF.

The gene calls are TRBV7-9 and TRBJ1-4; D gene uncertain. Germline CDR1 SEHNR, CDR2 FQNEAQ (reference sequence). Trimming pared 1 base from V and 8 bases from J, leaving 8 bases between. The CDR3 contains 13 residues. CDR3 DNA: TGTGCCAGCAGCTTAGAATTCGGGGAAAAACTGTTTTTT. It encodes CASSLEFGEKLFF.

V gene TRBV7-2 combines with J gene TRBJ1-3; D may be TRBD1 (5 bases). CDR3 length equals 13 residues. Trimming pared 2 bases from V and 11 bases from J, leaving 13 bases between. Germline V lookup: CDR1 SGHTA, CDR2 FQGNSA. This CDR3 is CASSLQTGPAIYF. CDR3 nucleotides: TGTGCCAGCAGCTTACAAACAGGCCCCGCCATATATTTT.

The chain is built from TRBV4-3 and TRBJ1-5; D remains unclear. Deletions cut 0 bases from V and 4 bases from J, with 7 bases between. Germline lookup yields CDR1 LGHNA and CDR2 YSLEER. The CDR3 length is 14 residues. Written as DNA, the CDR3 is TGCGCCAGCAGCCAAGATGGGGTGAATCAGCCCCAGCATTTT. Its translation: CASSQDGVNQPQHF.

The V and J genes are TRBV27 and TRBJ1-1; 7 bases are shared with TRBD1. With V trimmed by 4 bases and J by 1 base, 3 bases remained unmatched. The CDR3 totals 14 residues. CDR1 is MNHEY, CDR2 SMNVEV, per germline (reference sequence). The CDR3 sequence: CASSSTGPNTEAFF. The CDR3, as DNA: TGTGCCAGCAGTTCGACAGGGCCGAACACTGAAGCTTTCTTT.